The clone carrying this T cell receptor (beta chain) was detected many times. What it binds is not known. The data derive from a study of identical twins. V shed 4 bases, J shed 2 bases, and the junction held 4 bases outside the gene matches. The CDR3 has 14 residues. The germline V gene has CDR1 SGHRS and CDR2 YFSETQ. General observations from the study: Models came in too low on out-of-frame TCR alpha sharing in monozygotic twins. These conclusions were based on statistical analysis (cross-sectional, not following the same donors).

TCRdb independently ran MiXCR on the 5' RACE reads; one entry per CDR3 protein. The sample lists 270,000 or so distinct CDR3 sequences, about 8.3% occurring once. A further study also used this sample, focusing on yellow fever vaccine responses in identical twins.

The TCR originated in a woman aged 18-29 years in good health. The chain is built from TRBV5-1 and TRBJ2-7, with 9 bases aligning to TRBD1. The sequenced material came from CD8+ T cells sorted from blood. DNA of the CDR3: TGCGCCAGCAGCAGCAGACAGGGGGCCTACGAGCAGTACTTC. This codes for CASSSRQGAYEQYF.